These 9 T cell receptor beta chains share one sample of origin, sequenced in a study of early T cells in non-severe SARS-CoV-2 infection. MiXCR, applied by TCRdb to the 5' RACE reads, yields one record per CDR3 protein. The sample carries about 100,000 distinct CDR3 sequences, about 13% recorded once. The sequenced material came from whole blood. These receptors were taken from an adult who was a healthcare worker with PCR-confirmed SARS-CoV-2 infection or an uninfected control (not recorded which).

This chain joins TRBV4-3 and TRBJ1-5, with D possibly being TRBD1 (5 bases). V was cut by 0 bases and J by 12 bases, with 12 bases left in between. The CDR3 covers 13 residues. Looked up from germline, CDR1 is LGHNA and CDR2 is YSLEER. The CDR3 DNA is TGCGCCAGCAGCCAAGATCGAGGGACGAACCAGCATTTT. Translating gives CASSQDRGTNQHF.

The sample holds many counts of this clonotype. The chain has TRBV29-1 and TRBJ1-1, with 9 nucleotides matching TRBD1. The junction had 8 bases not matched to a gene; V was cut back by 8 bases and J by 4 bases. This CDR3 is built from 13 residues. Germline V gene lookup returns CDR1 SQVTM and CDR2 ANQGSEA. This CDR3 reads CSIKKDRGTEAFF. The CDR3 coding sequence is TGCAGCATTAAGAAGGACAGGGGCACTGAAGCTTTCTTT.

The genes are TRBV2 and TRBJ2-7; D may be TRBD1 or TRBD2 (5 bases each). This CDR3 spans 13 amino acids. Looked up from germline, CDR1 is SNHLY and CDR2 is FYNNEI. V lost 3 bases to trimming and J lost 6 bases, with 12 bases between them. The CDR3 nucleotides read TGTGCCAGCAGTGAGGCCGAGGGGTCCGAGCAGTACTTC. Amino acids: CASSEAEGSEQYF.

V is TRBV20-1 and J is TRBJ1-1; no clear D gene. The germline V gene encodes CDR1 DFQATT and CDR2 SNEGSKA (reference sequence). The CDR3 covers 15 residues. Trimming cost V 5 bases and J 0 bases, with 16 bases left between them. CDR3 bases: TGCAGTGCTTTTTTGGCAGGTACAATGAACACTGAAGCTTTCTTT. It encodes CSAFLAGTMNTEAFF.

This clonotype was recorded at least ten times. The genes are TRBV11-3 and TRBJ1-3; no clear D. The V end was cut by 5 bases, the J end by 0 bases, with 5 bases between. Germline V gene sequence: CDR1 SGHNT, CDR2 YENEEA. The CDR3 length is 13 residues. The CDR3 here is CASSLFSGNTIYF. The CDR3 nucleotides read TGTGCCAGCAGCCTCTTCTCTGGAAACACCATATATTTT.

This chain links TRBV28 with TRBJ1-4, with D maybe TRBD1 (5 bases). The CDR3 has 14 amino acids. Between the trimmed V and J ends, which lost 3 bases and 8 bases, there was a span of 13 bases. Germline CDR1 MDHEN, CDR2 SYDVKM. Written as DNA, the CDR3 is TGTGCCAGCAGTTTTTATGGGGCGTGGGAAAAACTGTTTTTT. Translating gives CASSFYGAWEKLFF.

This clonotype was seen ten or more times. One end of the junction fails to match germline, which may point to a read error. This chain joins TRBV12-3 or TRBV12-4 and TRBJ2-5, with TRBD2 matching 7 bases. CDR3 size: 14 residues. The CDR3 nucleotides read TGTGCCAGCAGTCTAGCGGAAATCCAAGAGACCCAGTACTTC. Protein sequence: CASSLAEIQETQYF.

This clonotype is classed as medium-sized. The chain uses TRBV2 and TRBJ1-1, with no clear D. The germline V gene has CDR1 SNHLY and CDR2 FYNNEI. This CDR3 has 13 residues. V lost 6 bases, J lost 5 bases, and 13 bases lay in between. The CDR3 here is CASRKGWWTEAFF. Written as DNA, the CDR3 is TGTGCCAGCAGGAAAGGGTGGTGGACTGAAGCTTTCTTT.

This clonotype was seen more than once but under ten times. The chain links TRBV12-3 or TRBV12-4 to TRBJ2-5; 8 nucleotides align to TRBD1. With V trimmed by 5 bases and J by 4 bases, 6 bases remained unmatched. There are 14 residues in the CDR3. The CDR3 spells CASSPSGGRETQYF. CDR3 sequence (DNA): TGTGCCAGCAGTCCGTCAGGGGGCCGAGAGACCCAGTACTTC.